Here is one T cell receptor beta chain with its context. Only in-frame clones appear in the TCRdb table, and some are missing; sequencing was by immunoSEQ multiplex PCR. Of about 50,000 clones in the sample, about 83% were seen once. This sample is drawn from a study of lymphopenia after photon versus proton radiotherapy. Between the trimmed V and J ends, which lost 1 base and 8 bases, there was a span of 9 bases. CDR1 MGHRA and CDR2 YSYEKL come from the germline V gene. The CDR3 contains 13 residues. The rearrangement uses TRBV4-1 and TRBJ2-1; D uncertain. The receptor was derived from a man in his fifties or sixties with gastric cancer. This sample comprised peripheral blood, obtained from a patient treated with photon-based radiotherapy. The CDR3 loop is CASSQGVRDEQFF. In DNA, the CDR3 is TGCGCCAGCAGCCAAGGGGTTAGGGATGAGCAGTTCTTC.